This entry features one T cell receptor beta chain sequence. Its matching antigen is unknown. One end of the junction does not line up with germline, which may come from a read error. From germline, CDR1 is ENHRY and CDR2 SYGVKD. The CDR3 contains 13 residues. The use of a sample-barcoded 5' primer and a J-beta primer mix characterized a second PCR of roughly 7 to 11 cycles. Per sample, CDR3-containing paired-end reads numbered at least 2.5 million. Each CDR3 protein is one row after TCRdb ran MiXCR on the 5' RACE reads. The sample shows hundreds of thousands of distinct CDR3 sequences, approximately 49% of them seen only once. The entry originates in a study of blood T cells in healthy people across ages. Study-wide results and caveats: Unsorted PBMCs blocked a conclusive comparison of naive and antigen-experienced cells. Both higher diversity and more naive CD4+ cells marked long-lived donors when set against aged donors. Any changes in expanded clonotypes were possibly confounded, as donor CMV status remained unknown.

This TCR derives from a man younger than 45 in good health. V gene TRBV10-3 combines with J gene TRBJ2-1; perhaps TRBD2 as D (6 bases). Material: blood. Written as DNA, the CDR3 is TGTGCCATCACCGCGACTAGTTACAGTGAGCAGTTCTTC. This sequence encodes CAITATSYSEQFF.